This passage covers 5 T cell receptor beta chains from one sample sequenced in a study of blood T cells in healthy people across ages. The authors ran a second PCR of roughly 6 to 12 cycles using a sample-barcoded 5' primer and a J-beta primer mix. MiXCR, run by TCRdb on the 5' RACE reads, gives a single entry per CDR3 protein. The sample contains 750,000 to 950,000 distinct CDR3 sequences, roughly 25% of which appear only once. These same records also appear under a second study, on T cells of mothers and their children.

Sequencing was done on a sample of blood. The receptors come from a boy aged 5 to 17 in good health.

This clonotype occurred many times. V and J are TRBV30 and TRBJ2-4, with D perhaps matching TRBD1 (5 bases). The CDR3 runs to 13 residues. Germline values: CDR1 GTSNPN, CDR2 SVGIG (reference sequence). V lost 2 bases and J 3 bases, leaving 8 bases between the germline ends. CDR3 protein: CAWSPGHKNIQYF. Here the CDR3 DNA reads TGTGCCTGGAGTCCCGGACACAAAAACATTCAGTACTTC.

With regard to this clonotype: The conserved phenylalanine or tryptophan is not found at the CDR3 terminus, so this likely reflects a read error. This chain uses TRBV20-1 with TRBJ1-6; D is undetermined. Trimming shortened V by 7 bases and J by 10 bases, and 14 bases separated the two germline ends. Germline lookup yields CDR1 DFQATT and CDR2 SNEGSKA (reference sequence). The CDR3 covers 12 residues. In DNA, the CDR3 is TGCAGTGTGAGGTCGGGCGACTCACCCCTCCACCTT. It translates to CSVRSGDSPLHL.

V and J are TRBV15 and TRBJ2-5; TRBD1 is a possible D gene (7 bases). V was clipped by 7 bases and J by 5 bases, with 14 bases between them. CDR3 size: 13 residues. In germline, CDR1 is LNHNV, CDR2 YYDKDF (reference sequence). Here the CDR3 DNA reads TGTGCCACCACGCAGGGGGGATTGGAGACCCAGTACTTC. It yields the protein CATTQGGLETQYF.

This sequence joins TRBV5-1 and TRBJ1-4; D remains unclear. CDR1 and CDR2 (germline): SGHRS, YFSETQ. This CDR3 is 15 amino acids long. The V and J ends lost 0 bases and 5 bases respectively, with 11 bases between them. CDR3 nucleotides: TGCGCCAGCAGCTTGGTCGGGCCGTCAAATGAAAAACTGTTTTTT. This translates into CASSLVGPSNEKLFF.

Only a few counts were recorded for this clonotype. The chain uses TRBV20-1 and TRBJ1-4; 8 bases align to TRBD1. This CDR3 spans 11 amino acids. Germline trimming cut 6 bases from V and 11 bases from J; bases unmatched to any gene: 5. The germline V gene encodes CDR1 DFQATT and CDR2 SNEGSKA (reference sequence). The CDR3 region is CSAPDRDKLFF. The CDR3 DNA follows: TGCAGTGCCCCGGACAGGGACAAACTGTTTTTT.